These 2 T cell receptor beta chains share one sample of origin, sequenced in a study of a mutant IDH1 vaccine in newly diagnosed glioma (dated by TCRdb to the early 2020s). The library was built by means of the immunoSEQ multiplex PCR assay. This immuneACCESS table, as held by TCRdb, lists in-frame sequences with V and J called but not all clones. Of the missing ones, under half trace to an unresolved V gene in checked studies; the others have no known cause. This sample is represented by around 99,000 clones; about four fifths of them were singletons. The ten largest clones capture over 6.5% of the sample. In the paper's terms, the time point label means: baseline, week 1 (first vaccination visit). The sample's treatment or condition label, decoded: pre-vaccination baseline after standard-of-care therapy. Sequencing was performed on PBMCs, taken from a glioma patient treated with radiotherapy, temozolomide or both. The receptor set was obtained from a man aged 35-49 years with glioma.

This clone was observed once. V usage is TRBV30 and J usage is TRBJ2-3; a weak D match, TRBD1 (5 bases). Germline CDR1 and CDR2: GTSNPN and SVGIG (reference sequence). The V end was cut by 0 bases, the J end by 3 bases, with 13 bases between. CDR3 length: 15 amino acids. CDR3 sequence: CAWSVRGQSTDTQYF. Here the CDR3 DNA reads TGTGCCTGGAGTGTACGTGGACAATCGACAGATACGCAGTATTTT.

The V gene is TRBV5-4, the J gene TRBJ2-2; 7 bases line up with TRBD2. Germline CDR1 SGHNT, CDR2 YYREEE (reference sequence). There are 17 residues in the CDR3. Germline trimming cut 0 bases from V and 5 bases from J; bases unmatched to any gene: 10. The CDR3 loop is CASSLGQGGPLTGELFF. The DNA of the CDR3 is TGTGCCAGCAGCTTGGGTCAGGGAGGGCCCCTAACCGGGGAGCTGTTTTTT.